This T cell receptor beta chain came from a study of beta chain features in type 1 diabetes. Sequencing targeted expressed TCRB transcripts, as all isolated RNA had been reverse transcribed. Assay: immunoSEQ multiplex PCR; the TCRdb copy retains only in-frame clones and omits some. The sample records approximately 170,000 clones, approximately 7.8% being singletons. A word on this clone: Its antigen is currently unknown.

Study-level points and caveats: Among all four CD4+ subsets, Type 1 diabetes patients had TCRB CDR3s that were moderately but significantly shorter.

Germline CDR1 reads SGHTA; CDR2 reads FQGNSA. The length of the CDR3 is 16 residues. V lost 2 bases and J lost 5, with 18 bases in between. Sequencing was done on a sample of central memory CD4+ T cells from blood. The sequence derives from a woman between 40 and 50 years old with type 1 diabetes. The chain is built from TRBV7-2 and TRBJ2-5; the D gene is possibly TRBD1 (6 bases). CDR3 nucleotides: TGTGCCAGCAGCTTACAGGGGTCCCTTTTTGGGGAGACCCAGTACTTC. It encodes CASSLQGSLFGETQYF. Full variable domain (remainder filled in from reference TRBV7-2 and TRBJ2-5): GAGVSQSPSNKVTEKGKDVELRCDPISGHTALYWYRQSLGQGLEFLIYFQGNSAPDKSGLPSDRFSAERTGGSVSTLTIQRTQQEDSAVYLCASSLQGSLFGETQYFGPGTRLLVL.